This T cell receptor beta chain was sequenced for a study of T cells in tuberculosis. About the research overall: In South Africa, adults with active tuberculosis were compared with IGRA-negative and latently infected IGRA-positive adolescents.

As regards this clone: The antigen remains unidentified.

The germline V gene has CDR1 MGHRA and CDR2 YSYEKL. Trimming removed 1 base at V and 9 bases at J, with 4 bases between. The CDR3 totals 12 residues. TCRdb's table, derived via immunoSEQ multiplex PCR, lists solely in-frame clones and lacks some. The sample lists about 28,000 clones, around 90% occurring once. Each clinical donor contributed on average roughly 100,000 T cells from unsorted cryopreserved PBMC. The study's findings and limits: Selection depended on which cryopreserved specimens were available.

The chain couples TRBV4-1 to TRBJ1-6, with D unclear. This receptor was taken from a donor aged 5 to 30 with latent tuberculosis or without tuberculosis infection. The specimen was PBMCs. As DNA, the CDR3 is TGCGCCAGCAGCCAAGGTCGTTCACCCCTCCACTTT. This gives the protein CASSQGRSPLHF.